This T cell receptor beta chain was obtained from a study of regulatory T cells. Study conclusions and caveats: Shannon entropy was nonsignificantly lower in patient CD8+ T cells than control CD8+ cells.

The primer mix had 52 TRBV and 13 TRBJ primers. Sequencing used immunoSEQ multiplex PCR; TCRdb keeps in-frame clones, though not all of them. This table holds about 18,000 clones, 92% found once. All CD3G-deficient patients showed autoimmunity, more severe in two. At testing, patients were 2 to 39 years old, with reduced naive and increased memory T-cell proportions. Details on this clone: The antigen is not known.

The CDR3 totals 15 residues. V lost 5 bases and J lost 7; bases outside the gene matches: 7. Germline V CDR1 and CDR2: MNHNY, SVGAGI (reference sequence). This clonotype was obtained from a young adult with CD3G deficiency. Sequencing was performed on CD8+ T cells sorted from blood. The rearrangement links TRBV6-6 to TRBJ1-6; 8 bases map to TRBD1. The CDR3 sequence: CASSPDRARNSPLHF. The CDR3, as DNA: TGTGCCAGCAGTCCGGACAGGGCGCGGAATTCACCCCTCCACTTT.